The 23 T cell receptor beta chains below come from one sample, sequenced in a study of circulating CD8 cells and anti-PD-1 response in melanoma. Sorting of live CD3+CD8+TCRalphabeta+ cells by PD-1 and/or TIGIT gave four subsets. Each library started from around 14 ng of total RNA using the QIAseq Immune Repertoire TCR panel. TCRdb redid the calling of the reads with MiXCR, one entry per CDR3 protein. The sample lists over a thousand distinct CDR3 sequences, approximately 7% occurring once. The sample in question was CD8+ T cells from PBMCs, obtained at baseline or after one month of anti-PD-1 therapy (not recorded which). The receptors were gathered from a human donor with melanoma.

This clonotype was counted a few times. This chain links TRBV30 with TRBJ1-2; no definite D call. Germline lookup yields CDR1 GTSNPN and CDR2 SVGIG (reference sequence). CDR3 length equals 12 residues. V was trimmed by 5 bases and J by 6 bases, leaving 13 bases between them. The DNA for the CDR3 is TGTGCCTGGGAAAAGGCGGCCGATGGCTACACCTTC. Translating gives CAWEKAADGYTF.

This clonotype is termed large. The chain employs TRBV6-4 and TRBJ2-3; 8 bases line up with TRBD1. CDR3 length: 14 residues. Germline V lookup: CDR1 MRHNA, CDR2 SNTAGT. Unmatched junction bases numbered 2, after V lost 2 bases and J lost 4 bases. The CDR3 DNA reads TGTGCCAGCAGTGACGGACAGGGCGCAGATACGCAGTATTTT. It codes for CASSDGQGADTQYF.

As for this clonotype: The CDR3 end shows no conserved phenylalanine or tryptophan, and so a read error is likely. This rearrangement joins TRBV20-1 to TRBJ1-6, with D unclear. Trimming cost V 1 base and J 10 bases, with 23 bases left between them. The CDR3 has 17 amino acids. Germline CDR1 and CDR2: DFQATT and SNEGSKA (reference sequence). CDR3 in amino acids: CSARGTLDGRLGSPLHC. DNA of the CDR3: TGCAGTGCTAGAGGCACCCTCGACGGACGGTTAGGGTCACCCCTCCACTGT.

This clonotype is termed large. The genes are TRBV6-5 and TRBJ2-3, with D tentatively TRBD1 (6 bases). The germline V gene has CDR1 MNHEY and CDR2 SVGAGI. V was pared by 3 bases and J by 0 bases, with 7 bases between. The CDR3 contains 14 residues. The DNA for the CDR3 is TGTGCCAGCAGTTATACAGGGAGCACAGATACGCAGTATTTT. It yields the protein CASSYTGSTDTQYF.

By its share, this clonotype is large. V and J are TRBV9 and TRBJ2-7; 8 bases are a match to TRBD1. Per the germline V gene, CDR1 is SGDLS and CDR2 is YYNGEE. The CDR3 length is 15 residues. V dropped 0 bases and J dropped 1; count of bases not matched to a gene: 3. The CDR3 DNA reads as TGTGCCAGCAGCGTAGGTCAGGGGGCGTCCTACGAGCAGTACTTC. This translates into CASSVGQGASYEQYF. Complete variable domain (other parts from reference TRBV9 and TRBJ2-7): DSGVTQTPKHLITATGQRVTLRCSPRSGDLSVYWYQQSLDQGLQFLIQYYNGEERAKGNILERFSAQQFPDLHSELNLSSLELGDSALYFCASSVGQGASYEQYFGPGTRLTVT.

Sample share makes this clonotype medium-sized (0.01 to 0.1%). V and J are TRBV4-1 and TRBJ2-2; no definite D call. V was shortened by 5 bases and J by 0 bases, with 7 bases between the two germline ends. The CDR3 length is 14 residues. CDR1 is MGHRA, CDR2 YSYEKL, per germline. In DNA form, the CDR3 reads TGCGCCAGCAGCTCCCACTCGAACACCGGGGAGCTGTTTTTT. Protein: CASSSHSNTGELFF.

By sample share, this clonotype is large. The chain joins TRBV7-3 to TRBJ2-3, with a weak D call TRBD2 (6 bases). The CDR3 spans 16 residues. Trimming removed 0 bases from V and 2 bases from J, with 12 bases in between. Germline V gives CDR1 SGHTA, CDR2 FQGTGA. The CDR3 region is CASSLTSGGLTDTQYF. In DNA form, the CDR3 reads TGTGCCAGCAGCTTAACATCCGGGGGACTCACAGATACGCAGTATTTT.

Relative to its sample, this clonotype is large. The chain carries TRBV20-1 and TRBJ2-7; D tentatively fits TRBD1 or TRBD2 (5 bases each). V was pared by 6 bases and J by 4 bases, with 16 bases between. The CDR3 sequence is 13 residues long. The germline CDR1 and CDR2 sequences are DFQATT and SNEGSKA (reference sequence). The DNA of the CDR3 is TGCAGTGCGAGTTCTGTGGGGGAGTACGAGCAGTACTTC. This codes for CSASSVGEYEQYF.

This clonotype qualifies as large. The chain links TRBV15 to TRBJ2-2, with 7 nucleotides matching TRBD1. After removal of 8 bases from V and 2 bases from J, the junction contained 5 bases not matched to a gene. The CDR3 runs 14 residues. CDR1 LNHNV and CDR2 YYDKDF come from the germline V gene (reference sequence). CDR3 bases: TGTGCCACCCGGGACAGATCAAACACCGGGGAGCTGTTTTTT. Translated: CATRDRSNTGELFF.

This clonotype is termed medium-sized. The chain joins TRBV28 to TRBJ2-1, with D uncertain. Germline CDR1 MDHEN, CDR2 SYDVKM. The CDR3 has 13 amino acids. Trimming removed 2 bases from V and 4 bases from J, with 6 bases in between. The CDR3 sequence: CASSLQLYNEQFF. CDR3 sequence (DNA): TGTGCCAGCAGTTTACAGCTTTACAATGAGCAGTTCTTC.

Within the sample, this clonotype is large (0.1 to 1%). This rearrangement joins TRBV29-1 to TRBJ2-1; TRBD2 matches at 8 bases. The CDR3 runs to 14 residues. J was trimmed by 0 bases and V by 4 bases; bases with no gene match: 2. CDR1 is SQVTM, CDR2 ANQGSEA, per germline. The CDR3 spells CSVVSGSSYNEQFF. The CDR3 DNA follows: TGCAGCGTTGTCAGCGGGAGCTCCTACAATGAGCAGTTCTTC.

This clonotype was seen only a few times. The chain recombines TRBV28 with TRBJ2-3; D may correspond to TRBD1 or TRBD2 (5 bases each). CDR3 length: 17 residues. V lost 7 bases to trimming and J lost 0 bases, with 20 bases between them. Germline values: CDR1 MDHEN, CDR2 SYDVKM. As DNA, the CDR3 is TGTGCCAGCACCCAGCCGCCATGGGGGTCTAGCACAGATACGCAGTATTTT. Translated, it gives CASTQPPWGSSTDTQYF.

Note on this clonotype: Since a much larger clone is just one base distant, this may be a read error. The chain links TRBV7-3 to TRBJ2-7; TRBD1 might be the D (6 bases). The CDR3 has 14 residues. CDR1 is SGHTA, CDR2 FQGTGA, per germline. The CDR3: CASSPRGPPYGQYF. CDR3 nucleotide sequence: TGTGCCAGCAGCCCCAGGGGACCCCCCTACGGGCAGTACTTC.

In this sample, this clonotype is medium-sized (0.01 to 0.1%). This sequence joins TRBV28 and TRBJ2-7; tentatively, D is TRBD2 (5 bases). This CDR3 comprises 16 residues. The V gene's germline CDR1 is MDHEN and CDR2 SYDVKM. Trimming removed 0 bases at V and 0 bases at J, with 12 bases between. CDR3: CASSLWVGSISYEQYF. For the CDR3, the DNA is TGTGCCAGCAGTTTATGGGTGGGGAGTATCTCCTACGAGCAGTACTTC.

A note on this clonotype: A much larger clone differs by one base, so this may be a read error. CDR3 nucleotide sequence: TGTGCTAGTGGTCCGGGGACTAGTTCTTCCGGGGAGCTGTTTTTT. It specifies CASGPGTSSSGELFF. V is TRBV12-5 and J is TRBJ2-2; 8 nucleotides line up with TRBD2. Germline trimming cut 5 bases from V and 6 bases from J; bases unmatched to any gene: 8. The germline CDR1 and CDR2 sequences are LGHNT and FRNRAP. CDR3 size: 15 residues.

By sample fraction, this clonotype is medium-sized. The V and J genes are TRBV7-9 and TRBJ2-7; the D is unclear. Trimming removed 5 bases at V and 5 bases at J, with 16 bases between. The CDR3 runs to 14 residues. CDR1 and CDR2 from the germline V gene are SEHNR and FQNEAQ (reference sequence). CDR3 loop: CASSPSSYPNEQYF. The DNA of the CDR3 is TGTGCCAGCAGCCCCTCCTCCTACCCCAACGAGCAGTACTTC.

Judged by abundance, this clonotype is medium-sized. CDR3 sequence reads: CASSLAEVYGYTF. CDR3 nucleotides: TGTGCCAGCAGCTTGGCAGAGGTATATGGCTACACCTTC. The gene calls are TRBV5-4 and TRBJ1-2, with D hard to call. Germline CDR1 is SGHNT and CDR2 is YYREEE (reference sequence). Trimming took off 0 bases at V and 5 bases at J, with 8 bases between the two ends. This CDR3 comprises 13 residues.

This clonotype rates as medium-sized (0.01 to 0.1%). V is TRBV6-5 and J is TRBJ2-7, with D possibly being TRBD1 (6 bases). The CDR3 loop spans 18 amino acids. CDR1 is MNHEY, CDR2 SVGAGI, per germline. V lost 8 bases and J 6 bases, leaving 32 bases between the germline ends. This CDR3 is CASPSRAHRTDPKGEQYF. CDR3 DNA: TGTGCCAGCCCTTCCCGGGCCCACCGGACAGACCCTAAGGGCGAGCAGTACTTC.

This clonotype was detected a few times. A read error may account for a junction end that differs from germline. The chain employs TRBV27 and TRBJ2-7; 7 bases line up with TRBD1. Germline CDR1 reads MNHEY; CDR2 reads SMNVEV (reference sequence). This CDR3 region has 15 residues. The CDR3 loop reads CASSYGTASSYDQYF. The CDR3 DNA reads as TGCGCCAGCAGTTATGGGACAGCTAGCTCCTACGATCAGTACTTC.

In this sample, this clonotype is large. The chain couples TRBV20-1 to TRBJ2-7; 8 nucleotides agree with TRBD2. The CDR3 length is 17 residues. V was clipped by 0 bases and J by 5 bases; unmatched bases: 15. Germline CDR1 reads DFQATT; CDR2 reads SNEGSKA (reference sequence). Here the CDR3 DNA reads TGCAGTGCTAGAGATTGGCAGTTTTCCGGGAGGGCCAACGAGCAGTACTTC. Protein sequence: CSARDWQFSGRANEQYF.

By share, this clonotype counts as medium-sized (0.01 to 0.1%). The chain recombines TRBV29-1 with TRBJ1-1; D might be TRBD1 (5 bases). CDR1 is SQVTM, CDR2 ANQGSEA, per germline. The V end was cut by 5 bases, the J end by 1 base, with 11 bases between. The CDR3 has 13 residues. CDR3 loop: CSVLAGQNTEAFF. The CDR3 DNA follows: TGCAGCGTTTTGGCGGGGCAGAACACTGAAGCTTTCTTT.

Relative to its sample, this clonotype is large. This chain's CDR3 is CAISEPGAGANTEAFF. The DNA of the CDR3 is TGTGCCATCAGTGAGCCAGGGGCCGGGGCGAACACTGAAGCTTTCTTT. This sequence joins TRBV10-3 and TRBJ1-1; D is perhaps TRBD1 (6 bases). V lost 2 bases and J lost 1, with 14 bases in between. This CDR3 region has 16 residues. Germline CDR1 ENHRY, CDR2 SYGVKD.

This clonotype counts as large (0.1 to 1%). The chain combines TRBV2 with TRBJ1-4, with D possibly matching TRBD1 (5 bases). V lost 0 bases to trimming and J lost 8 bases, with 16 bases between them. Germline CDR1 reads SNHLY; CDR2 reads FYNNEI. The CDR3 is 16 amino acids. Written as DNA, the CDR3 is TGTGCCAGCAGTGAAGCGCTTCGGGACCCGAGGGAAAAACTGTTTTTT. This translates into CASSEALRDPREKLFF.